This T cell receptor (beta chain) was documented in a study of CD8 T cells in Susac syndrome (dated by TCRdb to about 2019). Context from the whole study: Repertoire sequencing was used to test whether CD8+ T cell activation and differentiation in Susac syndrome was antigen driven. Clonality of the CD8+ T cell repertoire was compared between around 13 healthy donors, approximately 14 Susac syndrome patients and 15 or so multiple sclerosis patients.

Turning to this clonotype: There is no known antigen for this receptor. Base quality data are lacking; no much larger clone is found one base away.

High-throughput TCR beta sequencing profiled peripheral blood CD8+ and CD4+ T cells from healthy donors, Susac syndrome patients and multiple sclerosis patients. Multiple sclerosis controls were treatment-naive patients with stable or active relapsing-remitting disease fulfilling revised McDonald criteria. Bulk CD8+ and CD4+ T cells were purified by magnetic negative isolation, whereas CD8+ TEMRA cells were enriched by FACS. Blood was drawn into EDTA tubes, processed within 24 hours, and PBMCs were isolated by density gradient centrifugation. PBMCs intended for TCR sequencing were cryopreserved in liquid nitrogen and were subsequently thawed in a 37 degrees C water bath. Purity of sorted or isolated CD4+, CD8+ and CD8+ TEMRA cells was at least 90%. The CDR1 and CDR2 encoded by the germline V gene are SGHDN and FVKESK. Compared with germline, V lacks 1 base and J lacks 4 bases; bases without a gene match: 2. The CDR3 covers 15 residues, taking in both the cysteine and the phenylalanine. Here the CDR3 DNA is all that survives: 45 bases in frame from base 1.

What the research found in general, with its limitations: The study acknowledged that relatively few individuals were included in the TCR sequencing and HLA analysis.

RNA was extracted using the RNeasy kit, and roughly 0.5 to 1 ug of the RNA was reverse transcribed with random hexamers. TCR beta CDR3 regions were amplified with the immunoSEQ multiplex PCR assay covering 54 Vbeta and 13 Jbeta segments. To correct PCR amplification bias, a synthetic template baseline was used for both primer optimization and computational correction. On the study's bioinformatics: Only productive sequences were kept, with reads annotated to V, D and J genes according to IMGT and analyzed in immunoSEQ Analyzer. Clonality was computed as one minus Shannon entropy normalized by log2 of the number of productive unique sequences. Public and private clones were assessed among the 100 most prevalent clones of each patient and control. Clones were defined as Susac-specific when absent from the healthy and MS cohorts, from fewer than 1,300 published viral clones and from other ImmuneACCESS disease sequences. TCRdb reanalyzed the raw reads on its own, using fastp at Q25 for trimming and MiXCR for clone calling, and kept in-frame beta chains. Rows with one shared CDR3 protein collapse into an entry with the most common genes and DNA. In this record, the V and J calls reflect TCRdb's handling and not the investigators' own analysis. Here the sample has about 280,000 distinct CDR3 sequences; 70% to 90% occur a single time. Approximately 0.11% of the sample is taken by the ten largest.

The receptor chain draws on TRBV14 and TRBJ2-1; 9 junctional bases match TRBD2. Material: CD8+ T cells from PBMCs. This clonotype was obtained from a human donor with multiple sclerosis. The nucleotide sequence reads as follows: TGTGCCAGCAGCCAAGCAACTAGCGGGTACAATGAGCAGTTCTTC. Translated, this is CASSQATSGYNEQFF.